One and the same sample provided the 19 T cell receptor beta chains below, sequenced in a study of T-cell reconstitution after alpha-beta-depleted transplantation in children. A library of TCRbeta sequences, prepared with unique molecular identifiers, was generated. In TCRdb, the PCR reads were re-called with MiXCR into one record per CDR3 protein. The sample consists of about 440,000 distinct CDR3 sequences, around two fifths of them appearing once. The sample consisted of PBMCs, taken before TCRalphabeta/CD19-depleted stem cell transplant. The receptor set was obtained from a girl between 2 and 10 years old with aplastic anemia, due to receive a stem cell transplant.

This clonotype was counted once. The V gene is TRBV12-3 or TRBV12-4, the J gene TRBJ2-3, with a weak D call TRBD2 (6 bases). V was clipped by 3 bases and J by 9 bases, with 16 bases between them. This CDR3 is 14 amino acids long. CDR3 sequence reads: CASSFGGTLGTQYF. CDR3 nucleotides: TGTGCCAGCAGTTTCGGCGGGACCCTGGGAACGCAGTATTTT.

The chain couples TRBV11-1 to TRBJ2-5; the match to TRBD1 covers 9 bases. Germline V gene data show CDR1 as SGHAT and CDR2 as FQDESV (reference sequence). V trimming: 0 bases; J trimming: 2 bases; junction bases outside the gene matches: 13. CDR3 length: 19 residues. The CDR3 sequence: CASSLAPVQGAFSQETQYF. CDR3 DNA: TGTGCCAGCAGCTTAGCCCCGGTACAGGGGGCTTTCTCGCAAGAGACCCAGTACTTC. The variable domain in full, with the rest retrieved from reference TRBV11-1 and TRBJ2-5, is EAEVAQSPRYKITEKSQAVAFWCDPISGHATLYWYRQILGQGPELLVQFQDESVVDDSQLPKDRFSAERLKGVDSTLKIQPAELGDSAMYLCASSLAPVQGAFSQETQYFGPGTRLLVL.

This clonotype was counted ten times or more. This sequence joins TRBV15 and TRBJ2-5; TRBD1 aligns across 9 bases. This CDR3 comprises 16 residues. J lost 5 bases, V lost 3 bases, and 10 bases had no gene match. Germline CDR1 and CDR2: LNHNV and YYDKDF (reference sequence). The CDR3 here is CATSRSPGQGLETQYF. DNA of the CDR3: TGTGCCACCAGCAGGTCTCCGGGACAGGGACTGGAGACCCAGTACTTC.

The CDR3 is CASSLGVGSLNTEAFF. The CDR3 DNA reads TGTGCCAGCAGCTTAGGGGTGGGCAGCTTGAACACTGAAGCTTTCTTT. The chain employs TRBV7-6 and TRBJ1-1; no clear D. The CDR3 extends over 16 amino acids. Germline CDR1 is SGHVS and CDR2 is FNYEAQ. V was clipped by 1 base and J by 0 bases, with 12 bases between them.

This clonotype was seen ten or more times. The chain employs TRBV20-1 and TRBJ2-1, with TRBD2 identical over 9 bases. The CDR3 is made up of 14 amino acids. Trimming removed 7 bases from V and 5 bases from J; junction bases left unmatched: 9. The germline gives CDR1 DFQATT, CDR2 SNEGSKA (reference sequence). CDR3 nucleotide sequence: TGCAGTGTTAGGGGGGTAGCGGGAGACAATGAGCAGTTCTTC. Encoded protein: CSVRGVAGDNEQFF.

This clonotype came up many times. V gene TRBV5-1 combines with J gene TRBJ2-7; 14 bases fit TRBD2. The V gene end was trimmed by 5 bases and the J gene end by 4 bases; junction bases not matched to a gene: 11. The CDR3 consists of 17 residues. In germline, CDR1 is SGHRS, CDR2 YFSETQ. The CDR3 protein is CASRGGLAGAQVYEQYF. The CDR3 DNA is TGCGCCAGCAGGGGGGGACTAGCGGGAGCTCAGGTTTACGAGCAGTACTTC.

On this clonotype: The junction and the germline gene differ at one end; a read error may be behind it. V and J are TRBV4-1 and TRBJ1-2; D remains unclear. In germline, CDR1 is MGHRA, CDR2 YSYEKL. CDR3 size: 13 residues. The CDR3 loop is CASSQGVNYGDTF. The CDR3 bases are TGCGCCAGCAGCCAAGGCGTAAACTATGGCGACACCTTC.

This clonotype was recorded once. The rearrangement uses TRBV2 and TRBJ2-7, with 13 nucleotides matching TRBD2. Germline CDR1 and CDR2: SNHLY and FYNNEI. The CDR3 is 17 amino acids. V dropped 1 base and J dropped 1; count of bases not matched to a gene: 4. In nucleotides, the CDR3 is TGTGCCAGCAGTGAAGGGACTAGCGGGGGTCAATCCTACGAGCAGTACTTC. Residues: CASSEGTSGGQSYEQYF.

The chain's CDR3 is CSARDPREQDEQFF. The CDR3 nucleotides are TGCAGTGCTAGAGATCCGCGGGAGCAAGATGAGCAGTTCTTC. The chain is built from TRBV20-1 and TRBJ2-1; 7 bases line up with TRBD2. CDR1 and CDR2 (germline): DFQATT, SNEGSKA (reference sequence). J was trimmed by 8 bases and V by 0 bases; bases with no gene match: 7. This CDR3 region has 14 residues.

This clonotype was detected many times. The chain couples TRBV28 to TRBJ2-7, with D maybe TRBD1 (5 bases). With 6 bases removed from V and 2 bases from J, the gap between germline ends came to 11 bases. Germline V CDR1 and CDR2: MDHEN, SYDVKM. This CDR3 comprises 13 residues. The CDR3 nucleotides read TGTGCCAGCAGCGGACAAATACCCTACGAGCAGTACTTC. Its translation: CASSGQIPYEQYF.

This clonotype was recorded a few times. The V gene is TRBV20-1, the J gene TRBJ1-1, with TRBD1 matching over 7 bases. This CDR3 comprises 17 residues. The germline CDR1 and CDR2 sequences are DFQATT and SNEGSKA (reference sequence). Losses at the gene ends were 4 bases for V and 0 bases for J; bases not matched to a gene: 14. CDR3 protein: CSATPGGRGIMNTEAFF. CDR3 coding DNA: TGCAGTGCTACCCCAGGGGGGAGGGGAATTATGAACACTGAAGCTTTCTTT.

The V and J genes are TRBV28 and TRBJ2-7; D unresolved. This CDR3 has 13 residues. Trimming took off 5 bases at V and 2 bases at J, with 10 bases between the two ends. The germline V gene has CDR1 MDHEN and CDR2 SYDVKM. CDR3 in amino acids: CASSKTVPYEQYF. The CDR3 region has the DNA TGTGCCAGCAGTAAGACGGTACCCTACGAGCAGTACTTC.

The chain combines TRBV20-1 with TRBJ2-7, with 8 bases matching TRBD1. This CDR3 comprises 13 residues. The germline CDR1 and CDR2 sequences are DFQATT and SNEGSKA (reference sequence). CDR3 nucleotides: TGCAGGGCCGGACAGGGAAACTCCTACGAGCAGTACTTC. This translates into CRAGQGNSYEQYF.

This clonotype was seen more than once but under ten times. The CDR3 nucleotides are TGTGCCAGCAGCTACCTATCGGACAGGGTATACGAGCAGTACTTC. The encoded protein is CASSYLSDRVYEQYF. V is TRBV7-9 and J is TRBJ2-7, with 8 bases that match TRBD1. CDR3 size: 15 residues. Trimming took 4 bases from V and 4 from J; bases not matched to a gene: 9. Germline-derived CDR1 and CDR2 are SEHNR and FQNEAQ (reference sequence).

Only a few counts were recorded for this clonotype. The chain carries TRBV10-3 and TRBJ2-5; D gene uncertain. Per germline, CDR1 ENHRY and CDR2 SYGVKD. Trimming removed 10 bases from V and 0 bases from J, with 15 bases in between. This CDR3 comprises 14 residues. CDR3: CATRRGPYQETQYF. CDR3 sequence (DNA): TGTGCCACCCGACGCGGCCCGTACCAAGAGACCCAGTACTTC.

In this sample, this clonotype turned up many times. The CDR3 loop reads CASSQDIGMGYTF. CDR3 nucleotides: TGCGCCAGCAGCCAAGATATAGGAATGGGCTACACCTTC. The J gene is TRBJ1-2, the V gene TRBV4-1; no definite D call. Germline V CDR1 and CDR2: MGHRA, YSYEKL. Between the trimmed V and J ends, which lost 0 bases and 8 bases, there was a span of 10 bases. This CDR3 region has 13 residues.

This clonotype showed up just a few times. The chain is built from TRBV20-1 and TRBJ1-2; D not resolved. Germline assignment: CDR1 DFQATT and CDR2 SNEGSKA (reference sequence). Trimming left V 1 base short and J 4 bases short, with 13 bases between. The CDR3 totals 14 residues. CDR3 sequence (DNA): TGCAGTGCTAGAGGCCTGTCGGGCAGCTATGGCTACACCTTC. Translation gives CSARGLSGSYGYTF.

This clonotype has just a few counts. This chain connects TRBV5-1 to TRBJ2-1; TRBD2 matches 7 bases. The germline CDR1 and CDR2 sequences are SGHRS and YFSETQ. This CDR3 comprises 15 residues. Trimming removed 1 base from V and 4 bases from J; junction bases left unmatched: 5. As DNA, the CDR3 is TGCGCCAGCAGCTTGTTAGCTAGCGGATACAATGAGCAGTTCTTC. Translating gives CASSLLASGYNEQFF.

This rearrangement joins TRBV2 to TRBJ2-3; D uncertain. CDR3 length: 12 amino acids. The germline V and J ends were trimmed by 8 bases and 6 bases, with 12 bases remaining between them. Germline V gives CDR1 SNHLY, CDR2 FYNNEI. CDR3 in DNA: TGTGCCAGCTTTTCGGGCTTCGATACGCAGTATTTT. Its translation is CASFSGFDTQYF. Looking up the rest from reference TRBV2 and TRBJ2-3 gives the full variable domain: EPEVTQTPSHQVTQMGQEVILRCVPISNHLYFYWYRQILGQKVEFLVSFYNNEISEKSEIFDDQFSVERPDGSNFTLKIRSTKLEDSAMYFCASFSGFDTQYFGPGTRLTVL.